The next 21 T cell receptor beta chains were all read from a single sample in a study of naive and memory T cell subsets. General study findings and limits: Especially in CD8 cells, naive repertoires contained a few larger clonotypes, possibly CD45RA-re-expressing memory cells.

An equimolar mix of two oligonucleotides served as the beta constant-region primer for TRBC1 and TRBC2. Ligated cDNA was amplified by four rounds of PCR with nested alpha and beta constant-region primers and SP2. TCRdb called the UMI-ligation and nested PCR reads again in MiXCR, with one record for every CDR3 protein. Among more than 95,000 distinct CDR3 sequences listed, about 14% were seen once. Their antigens are not known. Sequenced material: naive CD8+ T cells from blood. These receptors came from a human donor in good health.

Many counts were recorded for this clonotype. CDR3: CASRADASSYNEQFF. Written as DNA, the CDR3 is TGTGCCAGCAGAGCGGACGCCAGCTCCTACAATGAGCAGTTCTTC. This chain joins TRBV28 and TRBJ2-1, with a tentative D call TRBD2 (5 bases). Per the germline V gene, CDR1 is MDHEN and CDR2 is SYDVKM. V lost 6 bases and J lost 0, with 12 bases in between. CDR3 length: 15 amino acids. Together with reference TRBV28 and TRBJ2-1, the CDR3 gives the full variable domain: DVKVTQSSRYLVKRTGEKVFLECVQDMDHENMFWYRQDPGLGLRLIYFSYDVKMKEKGDIPEGYSVSREKKERFSLILESASTNQTSMYLCASRADASSYNEQFFGPGTRLTVL.

A few counts support this clonotype. The CDR3 sequence: CASSFRRHNEQFF. The DNA for the CDR3 is TGTGCCAGCAGCTTCCGGCGGCACAATGAGCAGTTCTTC. The J gene is TRBJ2-1, the V gene TRBV7-6; D is unresolved. V was shortened by 3 bases and J by 5 bases, with 8 bases between the two germline ends. Germline CDR1 is SGHVS and CDR2 is FNYEAQ. This CDR3 is 13 amino acids long.

The chain is built from TRBV27 and TRBJ2-1, with TRBD2 matching 7 bases. Germline assignment: CDR1 MNHEY and CDR2 SMNVEV (reference sequence). Germline trimming cut 2 bases from V and 2 bases from J; bases unmatched to any gene: 3. The CDR3 is made up of 15 amino acids. The CDR3 DNA is TGTGCCAGCAGTTTACAGGGAGGGACCTACAATGAGCAGTTCTTC. This codes for CASSLQGGTYNEQFF.

This sequence joins TRBV28 and TRBJ2-1; 11 positions agree with TRBD2. The junction had 7 bases not matched to a gene; V was cut back by 6 bases and J by 6 bases. CDR3 size: 15 residues. From germline, CDR1 is MDHEN and CDR2 SYDVKM. The CDR3, as DNA: TGTGCCAGCAGCCAACTAGCGGGGGTTACCAATGAGCAGTTCTTC. This gives the protein CASSQLAGVTNEQFF. The entire variable domain, with the rest obtained from reference TRBV28 and TRBJ2-1, is as follows: DVKVTQSSRYLVKRTGEKVFLECVQDMDHENMFWYRQDPGLGLRLIYFSYDVKMKEKGDIPEGYSVSREKKERFSLILESASTNQTSMYLCASSQLAGVTNEQFFGPGTRLTVL.

This clonotype came up many times. This chain uses TRBV7-9 with TRBJ1-1; no clear D. Germline V lookup: CDR1 SEHNR, CDR2 FQNEAQ (reference sequence). Trimming took 5 bases from V and 4 from J, leaving 8 bases between them. This CDR3 region has 12 residues. The CDR3 nucleotides are TGTGCCAGCAGCCTGGGTATCACTGAAGCTTTCTTT. Protein: CASSLGITEAFF.

The chain links TRBV10-3 to TRBJ1-2; D not resolved. From germline, CDR1 is ENHRY and CDR2 SYGVKD. The CDR3 runs to 15 residues. With 0 bases removed from V and 5 bases from J, the gap between germline ends came to 13 bases. CDR3 sequence: CAISESPGGDYGYTF. CDR3 DNA: TGTGCCATCAGTGAGTCCCCAGGAGGAGATTATGGCTACACCTTC.

This clonotype was seen a few times. V and J are TRBV29-1 and TRBJ2-1; 12 bases line up with TRBD2. The junction had 12 bases not matched to a gene; V was cut back by 3 bases and J by 6 bases. Germline V CDR1 and CDR2: SQVTM, ANQGSEA. The CDR3 has 17 residues. In DNA form, the CDR3 reads TGCAGCGTTGATAGGGACCTAGCGGGAGGGCCGGGCAATGAGCAGTTCTTC. Translation gives CSVDRDLAGGPGNEQFF.

This clonotype was observed many times. The CDR3 is CASNAGNSYNEQFF. The CDR3 DNA is TGTGCCAGCAATGCTGGGAACTCCTACAATGAGCAGTTCTTC. The V and J genes are TRBV12-3 or TRBV12-4 and TRBJ2-1; D unclear. The V and J ends lost 7 bases and 0 bases respectively, with 10 bases between them. CDR3 length: 14 amino acids.

Note on this clonotype: The junction departs from the called germline gene at one end, perhaps through a read error. V gene TRBV29-1 combines with J gene TRBJ1-1; D remains ambiguous. CDR1 is SQVTM, CDR2 ANQGSEA, per germline. There are 11 residues in the CDR3. CDR3 DNA: TGCACCGTTACAGCGAACACTGAAGCTTTCTTT. The encoded protein is CTVTANTEAFF.

The chain couples TRBV19 to TRBJ2-2, with D maybe TRBD2 (7 bases). The CDR3 extends over 14 amino acids. The V and J ends lost 5 bases and 8 bases respectively, with 15 bases between them. The V gene's germline CDR1 is LNHDA and CDR2 SQIVND (reference sequence). For the CDR3, the DNA is TGTGCCAGTAGTGAGGTCGGGGGGCCTGGGGAGCTGTTTTTT. This translates into CASSEVGGPGELFF.

This clonotype occurred a few times. J is TRBJ2-1 and V is TRBV14, with TRBD2 matching 11 bases. Germline values: CDR1 SGHDN, CDR2 FVKESK. V was pared by 5 bases and J by 7 bases, with 10 bases of the junction left unmatched. CDR3 length equals 16 residues. Here the CDR3 DNA reads TGTGCCAGCAGCGCACTAGCGGGGGCCCCTGGGAATGAGCAGTTCTTC. It specifies CASSALAGAPGNEQFF. Full variable domain (rest looked up from reference TRBV14 and TRBJ2-1): EAGVTQFPSHSVIEKGQTVTLRCDPISGHDNLYWYRRVMGKEIKFLLHFVKESKQDESGMPNNRFLAERTGGTYSTLKVQPAELEDSGVYFCASSALAGAPGNEQFFGPGTRLTVL.

This clonotype was observed a handful of times. The rearrangement joins TRBV6-1 to TRBJ1-3; D unclear. The germline gives CDR1 MNHNS, CDR2 SASEGT. Trimming cost V 1 base and J 3 bases, with 19 bases left between them. The CDR3 sequence is 18 residues long. As DNA, the CDR3 is TGTGCCAGCAGTGAAGATACAGAACTTTTCCCTAATGGAAACACCATATATTTT. This codes for CASSEDTELFPNGNTIYF.

This clonotype was counted a few times. The chain employs TRBV12-3 or TRBV12-4 and TRBJ2-7; a weak D match, TRBD1 (6 bases). This CDR3 is built from 12 residues. V was shortened by 10 bases and J by 4 bases, with 14 bases between the two germline ends. Here the CDR3 DNA reads TGTGCCACACAGGGTCCAGATTACGAGCAGTACTTC. Amino acid sequence: CATQGPDYEQYF.

The chain combines TRBV27 with TRBJ2-3, with D perhaps matching TRBD1 or TRBD2 (5 bases each). With 0 bases removed from V and 4 bases from J, the gap between germline ends came to 8 bases. The CDR3 totals 14 residues. The germline gives CDR1 MNHEY, CDR2 SMNVEV (reference sequence). CDR3 amino acids: CASSLSPGPDTQYF. CDR3 sequence (DNA): TGTGCCAGCAGTTTATCGCCGGGGCCAGATACGCAGTATTTT.

This clonotype was detected a few times. It is unclear where the CDR3 begins or ends on the DNA, so no DNA is shown, and the CDR3 is as TCRdb lists it. The chain recombines TRBV21-1 with TRBJ2-7; TRBD2 was called by the table and not checked on the DNA. TRBV21-1 is designated a pseudogene. The CDR3 is 13 residues long, counting both termini. The CDR3 protein is CASWGEGSYEQYF.

Only a few counts were recorded for this clonotype. The V call is TRBV20-1, the J call TRBJ2-2; perhaps D is TRBD1 or TRBD2 (6 bases each). Germline CDR1 is DFQATT and CDR2 is SNEGSKA (reference sequence). Between the trimmed V and J ends, which lost 2 bases and 1 base, there was a span of 11 bases. The CDR3 length is 15 residues. CDR3 DNA sequence: TGCAGTGCTAGACGAGGGGGGCGGAACACCGGGGAGCTGTTTTTT. This translates into CSARRGGRNTGELFF.

This chain uses TRBV27 with TRBJ2-6, with 7 bases matching TRBD1. This CDR3 is built from 17 residues. V shed 8 bases, J shed 0 bases, and the junction held 10 bases outside the gene matches. Per germline, CDR1 MNHEY and CDR2 SMNVEV (reference sequence). CDR3 coding DNA: TGTGCCAGCGCCTCGACAGGGTCCAGCTCTGGGGCCAACGTCCTGACTTTC. Encoded protein: CASASTGSSSGANVLTF.

As to this clonotype: This may stem from a read error, because a much larger clone lies one nucleotide away. The rearrangement links TRBV6-2 or TRBV6-3 to TRBJ2-1, with 10 positions matching TRBD2. This CDR3 comprises 16 residues. J lost 4 bases, V lost 5 bases, and 8 bases had no gene match. CDR1 and CDR2 from the germline V gene are MNHEY and SVGEGT. DNA of the CDR3: TGTGCCAGCAGTCACCCACTAGCGGGGAAATACAATGAGCAGTTCTTC. Translating gives CASSHPLAGKYNEQFF.

This clonotype was seen only a few times. J is TRBJ2-3 and V is TRBV7-2; no clear D. The V gene's germline CDR1 is SGHTA and CDR2 FQGNSA. CDR3 length equals 14 residues. V lost 4 bases, J lost 14 bases, and 22 bases lay in between. The CDR3 spells CASSSRMDPGSWYF. CDR3 sequence (DNA): TGTGCCAGCAGCTCGAGAATGGACCCTGGGTCTTGGTATTTT.

This clonotype was observed a few times. The rearrangement joins TRBV7-9 to TRBJ2-1; a weak D match, TRBD1 (6 bases). V lost 3 bases and J 4 bases, leaving 10 bases between the germline ends. The CDR3 totals 14 residues. Germline-derived CDR1 and CDR2 are SEHNR and FQNEAQ (reference sequence). The CDR3: CASSLRTEYNEQFF. DNA of the CDR3: TGTGCCAGCAGCTTGCGGACAGAGTACAATGAGCAGTTCTTC.

In its sample, this clonotype was seen a few times. CDR3 DNA: TGTGCCAGCAGCTTAGAGGGGGGGGGAAACACCATATATTTT. This gives the protein CASSLEGGGNTIYF. J is TRBJ1-3 and V is TRBV7-2; possibly TRBD1 for D (6 bases). V was trimmed by 1 base and J by 4 bases, leaving 8 bases between them. CDR1 is SGHTA and CDR2 is FQGNSA in the germline V gene. The CDR3 is 14 amino acids.